The 20 T cell receptor beta chains below come from one sample, sequenced in a study of cytomegalovirus exposure and HLA in healthy donors. The PCR employed 60 Vbeta primers together with 13 Jbeta primers. The table came from immunoSEQ multiplex PCR; TCRdb's copy has only in-frame clones and leaves some out. Its table lists about 140,000 clones. Material: PBMCs. All receptors derive from a man in his forties in good health and CMV-seronegative.

The chain joins TRBV7-3 to TRBJ2-1, with unresolved D. The CDR3 is 14 amino acids. V was cut by 4 bases and J by 10 bases, with 17 bases left in between. CDR1 and CDR2 (germline): SGHTA, FQGTGA. The chain's CDR3 is CASSYDLLRSEQFF. As DNA, the CDR3 is TGTGCCAGCAGCTACGATCTCCTTCGGTCGGAGCAGTTCTTC.

The rearrangement joins TRBV6-1 to TRBJ2-7, with D possibly matching TRBD1 (5 bases). V lost 6 bases to trimming and J lost 1 base, with 16 bases between them. CDR3 length: 15 amino acids. The germline gives CDR1 MNHNS, CDR2 SASEGT. The CDR3 reads CASREDTGGSYEQYF. CDR3 bases: TGTGCCAGCAGAGAGGACACCGGTGGTTCCTACGAGCAGTACTTC.

The chain combines TRBV10-3 with TRBJ2-3; 12 nucleotides align to TRBD2. The germline CDR1 and CDR2 sequences are ENHRY and SYGVKD. V shed 4 bases and J 2 bases; nucleotides not matched to a gene: 10. This CDR3 is built from 18 residues. CDR3 nucleotides: TGTGCCATCAGTGGAGGCACTAGCGGGGGGACTGACACAGATACGCAGTATTTT. Its translation is CAISGGTSGGTDTDTQYF.

V usage is TRBV6-5 and J usage is TRBJ2-7, with D maybe TRBD1 (6 bases). V lost 7 bases, J lost 1 base, and 11 bases lay in between. Per the germline V gene, CDR1 is MNHEY and CDR2 is SVGAGI. This CDR3 is 13 amino acids long. CDR3 sequence: CASTEQGSYEQYF. CDR3 nucleotides: TGTGCCAGCACCGAACAGGGTTCCTACGAGCAGTACTTC.

This sequence joins TRBV6-5 and TRBJ1-5, with D possibly matching TRBD1 (5 bases). Trimming removed 5 bases at V and 6 bases at J, with 17 bases between. This CDR3 is 15 amino acids long. CDR1 and CDR2 (germline): MNHEY, SVGAGI. The CDR3 nucleotides are TGTGCCAGCAGTCTGGACAATACCGGGAGTCAGCCCCAGCATTTT. This encodes CASSLDNTGSQPQHF.

The chain uses TRBV6-5 and TRBJ1-5; D not certain. This CDR3 region has 13 residues. V gave up 2 bases and J gave up 6 bases, with 8 bases separating them. Germline CDR1 reads MNHEY; CDR2 reads SVGAGI. The CDR3 sequence: CASSYQVAQPQHF. In DNA, the CDR3 is TGTGCCAGCAGTTACCAGGTCGCTCAGCCCCAGCATTTT.

The J gene is TRBJ1-2, the V gene TRBV5-6; 12 bases fit TRBD1. Trimming at V came to 3 bases and at J to 8 bases, leaving 11 bases not matched to a gene. Germline lookup yields CDR1 SGHDT and CDR2 YYEEEE. The CDR3 covers 16 residues. The CDR3 nucleotides are TGTGCCAGCAGCTACGACCGGGACAGGGGGCGCGGGGGCTACACCTTC. It specifies CASSYDRDRGRGGYTF.

The J gene is TRBJ2-6, the V gene TRBV7-3, with 8 bases aligning to TRBD2. Germline CDR1 SGHTA, CDR2 FQGTGA. V shed 5 bases, J shed 0 bases, and the junction held 0 bases outside the gene matches. The CDR3 has 15 amino acids. CDR3: CASSRGGSGANVLTF. The CDR3 region has the DNA TGTGCCAGCAGCCGGGGGGGCTCTGGGGCCAACGTCCTGACTTTC.

This chain joins TRBV7-9 and TRBJ1-2, with D possibly being TRBD1 (6 bases). V dropped 5 bases and J dropped 6 bases, with 16 bases sitting between them. This CDR3 is built from 14 residues. CDR1 is SEHNR and CDR2 is FQNEAQ in the germline V gene (reference sequence). CDR3 in amino acids: CASSLSGTPDGYTF. The CDR3 DNA follows: TGTGCCAGCAGCCTCTCCGGGACACCGGATGGCTACACCTTC. The full variable domain, completed using reference TRBV7-9 and TRBJ1-2, is DTGVSQNPRHKITKRGQNVTFRCDPISEHNRLYWYRQTLGQGPEFLTYFQNEAQLEKSRLLSDRFSAERPKGSFSTLEIQRTEQGDSAMYLCASSLSGTPDGYTFGSGTRLTVV.

CDR3 region: CASSGGTGSQETQYF. For the CDR3, the DNA is TGTGCCAGCAGTGGGGGGACAGGGTCCCAAGAGACCCAGTACTTC. The chain is built from TRBV6-1 and TRBJ2-5, with TRBD1 identical over 9 bases. V lost 4 bases to trimming and J lost 1 base; unmatched junction nucleotides: 4. This CDR3 has 15 amino acids. Germline V gene data show CDR1 as MNHNS and CDR2 as SASEGT.

V and J are TRBV28 and TRBJ2-1; 10 bases line up with TRBD1. The CDR3 loop spans 15 amino acids. Germline lookup yields CDR1 MDHEN and CDR2 SYDVKM. V lost 6 bases to trimming and J lost 6 bases; unmatched junction nucleotides: 8. CDR3 sequence: CASSLGTGDPNEQFF. CDR3 sequence (DNA): TGTGCCAGCAGCCTAGGGACAGGGGACCCCAATGAGCAGTTCTTC. The entire variable domain, with the rest obtained from reference TRBV28 and TRBJ2-1, is as follows: DVKVTQSSRYLVKRTGEKVFLECVQDMDHENMFWYRQDPGLGLRLIYFSYDVKMKEKGDIPEGYSVSREKKERFSLILESASTNQTSMYLCASSLGTGDPNEQFFGPGTRLTVL.

The rearrangement uses TRBV28 and TRBJ2-1; weak D call: TRBD1 (5 bases). V was pared by 5 bases and J by 10 bases, with 15 bases between. The CDR3 length is 13 residues. Germline V CDR1 and CDR2: MDHEN, SYDVKM. Here the CDR3 reads CASSDGQGSEQFF. The CDR3 DNA is TGTGCCAGCAGTGATGGTCAGGGAAGCGAGCAGTTCTTC.

This chain links TRBV25-1 with TRBJ1-6, with D hard to call. In germline, CDR1 is MGHDK, CDR2 SYGVNS. This CDR3 has 16 amino acids. V was trimmed by 3 bases and J by 0 bases, leaving 9 bases between them. The CDR3 DNA is TGTGCCAGCAGTGACCCCAGCGGCTCCTATAATTCACCCCTCCACTTT. Translation gives CASSDPSGSYNSPLHF.

The chain recombines TRBV5-1 with TRBJ2-7; weak D call: TRBD1 (5 bases). The V gene lost 5 bases and the J gene lost 4 bases, with 10 bases spanning the gap. This CDR3 comprises 12 residues. CDR1 and CDR2 (germline): SGHRS, YFSETQ. DNA of the CDR3: TGCGCCAGCAGTAAGGACATGTACGAGCAGTACTTC. Translated: CASSKDMYEQYF.

About this clone itself: Additional DNA sequences in this sample encode the identical CDR3. V and J are TRBV9 and TRBJ2-5; 8 bases agree with TRBD2. The CDR3 spans 16 residues. The V gene's germline CDR1 is SGDLS and CDR2 YYNGEE. V dropped 1 base and J dropped 3; count of bases not matched to a gene: 8. CDR3 amino acids: CASSVRPSGGKETQYF. CDR3 nucleotides: TGTGCCAGCAGCGTAAGGCCCAGCGGGGGAAAAGAGACCCAGTACTTC.

The chain joins TRBV25-1 to TRBJ2-1; maybe TRBD2 (5 bases). Trimming took off 3 bases at V and 8 bases at J, with 17 bases between the two ends. The CDR3 length is 15 residues. Germline V gene sequence: CDR1 MGHDK, CDR2 SYGVNS. CDR3 loop: CASSDHKPTSHEQFF. The DNA for the CDR3 is TGTGCCAGCAGTGATCACAAACCCACTAGTCATGAGCAGTTCTTC.

The rearrangement joins TRBV7-2 to TRBJ2-1; tentatively, D is TRBD2 (5 bases). This CDR3 is 13 amino acids long. Germline V gene sequence: CDR1 SGHTA, CDR2 FQGNSA. V lost 1 base, J lost 9 bases, and 10 bases lay in between. The CDR3 loop is CASSLERRTEQFF. DNA for the CDR3: TGTGCCAGCAGCTTAGAGCGGAGGACTGAGCAGTTCTTC.

The chain is built from TRBV19 and TRBJ1-6; 11 positions agree with TRBD1. With V trimmed by 7 bases and J by 1 base, 6 bases remained unmatched. The CDR3 is 17 amino acids. Germline V CDR1 and CDR2: LNHDA, SQIVND (reference sequence). CDR3 residues: CASKRGQGASYNSPLHF. CDR3 sequence (DNA): TGTGCCAGTAAAAGAGGACAGGGGGCTTCCTATAATTCACCCCTCCACTTT.

This sequence joins TRBV9 and TRBJ2-5, with 9 bases identical to TRBD2. The V gene's germline CDR1 is SGDLS and CDR2 YYNGEE. V shed 3 bases and J 4 bases; nucleotides not matched to a gene: 13. The CDR3 is 17 residues long. For the CDR3, the DNA is TGTGCCAGCAGCGCCCGGGAGGGGCGGGGGGGCCGAGAGACCCAGTACTTC. Protein: CASSAREGRGGRETQYF. Full variable domain (missing parts from reference TRBV9 and TRBJ2-5): DSGVTQTPKHLITATGQRVTLRCSPRSGDLSVYWYQQSLDQGLQFLIQYYNGEERAKGNILERFSAQQFPDLHSELNLSSLELGDSALYFCASSAREGRGGRETQYFGPGTRLLVL.

The chain has TRBV5-4 and TRBJ2-7; 9 bases align to TRBD2. V dropped 6 bases and J dropped 5; count of bases not matched to a gene: 12. This CDR3 spans 15 amino acids. Germline V lookup: CDR1 SGHNT, CDR2 YYREEE (reference sequence). CDR3 region: CASTLAGGASHEQYF. The CDR3, as DNA: TGTGCCAGCACCCTGGCGGGGGGGGCATCCCACGAGCAGTACTTC.